The entry below describes one T cell receptor (beta chain). Its cognate antigen has yet to be identified. Base-call qualities are not available, and no considerably larger clone is one nucleotide away. These data come from a study of blood T cell repertoires in COVID-19 (dated by TCRdb to the early 2020s). Regarding the study in general: Samples from collaborators originated in the United States, Italy and Spain and spanned both the acute and convalescent phases of COVID-19. The prospective study material was composed of cDNA or gDNA derived from T cells, B-cell-depleted T cells, or PBMCs. Subjects who had been exposed to COVID-19, were actively infected with it, or had recovered from it provided the deeply sampled blood TCRbeta repertoires that made up the dataset. A freely available public database, intended as a resource for researchers studying the immune response to SARS-CoV-2, is where the repertoires were released. Samples came from the ongoing ImmuneRACE study (first 160 participants) plus 1,254 subjects from 6 global collaborators. A de-identified subject ID, COVID-19 status, age in years and sex were almost always included in the sample metadata. HLA class I and class II types, where available, came from metadata supplied by the sample provider rather than from assay-based typing. Study-wide conclusions, independent of this receptor: The quantity of clinical and demographic metadata differed by source and by participant and was supplied without curation.

TCRbeta CDR3 regions were amplified from genomic DNA by means of the immunoSEQ Assay, a bias-controlled multiplex PCR. The original pipeline was this. Nucleated cell counts per sample were estimated from amplification of reference gene primers within the assay. To quantify the absolute abundance of each unique TCRbeta CDR3 rearrangement, sequence reads were collapsed and filtered. For each sample, productive Simpson clonality was calculated as the square root of Simpson's diversity index across productive rearrangements. TCRdb mirrors the immuneACCESS table, restricted to in-frame sequences. Some clones are absent from its copies; in checked studies, under half trace to an unresolved V gene, and the reason for the others is unknown. The V and J calls and the clone size are those of that table, but D and trimming were determined from the DNA. The sample yields under 130,000 clones; 85% to 90% were counted once. The ten largest clones capture around 4% of the sample.

Including cysteine and phenylalanine, the CDR3 has 13 amino acids. The DNA shown is the 39-base CDR3, in frame from base 1. According to the germline V gene (reference sequence), CDR1 reads LNHNV and CDR2 reads YYDKDF. Relative to germline, V is missing 4 bases and J is missing 8 bases, with 2 bases of the junction outside any gene match. Collaborating institutions collected whole blood in K2EDTA tubes following their own protocols. For TCRbeta analysis, collaborators shipped samples in one of three forms: frozen whole blood, isolated PBMCs, or DNA extracted from either of those sample types. The origin of this receptor is a man over 45 with acute or convalescent COVID-19. The sequencing input was peripheral blood. The rearrangement combines TRBV15 with TRBJ1-6, and TRBD1 matches 7 of the central bases. The DNA reads as follows: TGTGCCACCAGCATAACAGGGGATTCACCCCTCCACTTT. It is translated as CATSITGDSPLHF.